The 17 T cell receptor beta chains below all came from one sample that was sequenced in a study of blood T cell repertoires in COVID-19. Only in-frame clones appear in the TCRdb table, and some are missing; sequencing was by immunoSEQ multiplex PCR. The repertoire includes approximately 300,000 clones, about 88% of them detected once, and approximately 10% sits in the top ten. The source material was peripheral blood. These receptors originate from a woman between 25 and 40 years old with COVID-19, enrolled during active disease.

This sequence joins TRBV5-4 and TRBJ2-1; 8 bases match TRBD2. Looked up from germline, CDR1 is SGHNT and CDR2 is YYREEE (reference sequence). The CDR3 is 14 amino acids. V shed 9 bases and J 3 bases; nucleotides not matched to a gene: 8. The CDR3 DNA reads TGTGCCACCGGGGGCGGGAGGAACTACAATGAGCAGTTCTTC. Amino acid sequence: CATGGGRNYNEQFF.

V and J are TRBV18 and TRBJ2-7; D is perhaps TRBD1 (6 bases). The germline V and J ends were trimmed by 5 bases and 2 bases, with 16 bases remaining between them. There are 15 residues in the CDR3. Germline V gene data show CDR1 as KGHSH and CDR2 as LQKENI. In DNA, the CDR3 is TGTGCCAGCTCAGCCCTAGGGGGAACCGCCTACGAGCAGTACTTC. As protein: CASSALGGTAYEQYF.

The V and J genes are TRBV7-9 and TRBJ2-1; tentatively, D is TRBD2 (6 bases). Trimming left V 1 base short and J 4 bases short, with 8 bases between. CDR1 is SEHNR and CDR2 is FQNEAQ in the germline V gene (reference sequence). The CDR3 has 14 residues. CDR3 DNA: TGTGCCAGCAGCTTAGACGGGACTTACAATGAGCAGTTCTTC. Encoded protein: CASSLDGTYNEQFF.

This clone was seen a single time. The V call is TRBV24-1, the J call TRBJ2-1, with a tentative D call TRBD2 (5 bases). The length of the CDR3 is 15 residues. The germline V and J ends were trimmed by 3 bases and 1 base, with 9 bases remaining between them. Germline loops: CDR1 KGHDR, CDR2 SFDVKD. CDR3 protein: CATSDRRRSYNEQFF. CDR3 DNA sequence: TGTGCCACCAGTGATCGGCGGAGGTCCTACAATGAGCAGTTCTTC.

The rearrangement links TRBV3-1 (or the pseudogene TRBV3-2) to TRBJ1-2, with D possibly being TRBD1 (6 bases). Trimming cost V 0 bases and J 6 bases, with 14 bases left between them. This CDR3 has 15 amino acids. The V gene's germline CDR1 is LGHDT and CDR2 YNNKEL (reference sequence). The CDR3 DNA reads TGTGCCAGCAGCCAAGAAGGCGTCAGGGGAGATGGCTACACCTTC. Translating gives CASSQEGVRGDGYTF.

This clone was observed a single time. The V and J genes are TRBV6-1 and TRBJ1-5, with D hard to call. Per the germline V gene, CDR1 is MNHNS and CDR2 is SASEGT. This CDR3 comprises 12 residues. Trimming removed 3 bases at V and 7 bases at J, with 7 bases between. This CDR3 reads CASSDGVQPQHF. The CDR3 DNA is TGTGCCAGCAGTGACGGGGTGCAGCCCCAGCATTTT.

The V gene is TRBV6-5, the J gene TRBJ1-2; 8 nucleotides agree with TRBD1. Germline V CDR1 and CDR2: MNHEY, SVGAGI. V trimming: 6 bases; J trimming: 7 bases; junction bases outside the gene matches: 10. The CDR3 loop spans 14 amino acids. The CDR3, as DNA: TGTGCCAGCAGCCGAGTAACAGGGGGTGGTGGCTACACCTTC. This translates into CASSRVTGGGGYTF.

V gene TRBV5-3 combines with J gene TRBJ2-5; no firm D call. TRBV5-3 is reported as an ORF; its role is uncertain. CDR3 size: 13 residues. With 4 bases removed from V and 3 bases from J, the gap between germline ends came to 10 bases. In DNA, the CDR3 is TGTGCCAGAAGCCTTGCGAGAGAAGAGACCCAGTACTTC. Protein: CARSLAREETQYF.

J is TRBJ1-4 and V is TRBV18; the D is unclear. The CDR3 is 13 amino acids. V was shortened by 2 bases and J by 10 bases, with 11 bases between the two germline ends. Germline loops: CDR1 KGHSH, CDR2 LQKENI. CDR3 nucleotide sequence: TGTGCCAGCTCACCAAGTGGGGAGGGAAAACTGTTTTTT. As protein: CASSPSGEGKLFF.

The V call is TRBV28, the J call TRBJ1-3, with 11 positions matching TRBD1. The CDR3 has 20 residues. Germline-derived CDR1 and CDR2 are MDHEN and SYDVKM. V was clipped by 1 base and J by 2 bases; unmatched bases: 13. DNA of the CDR3: TGTGCCAGCAGTTTATCCGTTAGCCAAGGACAGGGGGCGCCTGGAAACACCATATATTTT. Translation gives CASSLSVSQGQGAPGNTIYF.

The chain carries TRBV15 and TRBJ2-5; TRBD1 might be the D (6 bases). The germline gives CDR1 LNHNV, CDR2 YYDKDF (reference sequence). The length of the CDR3 is 16 residues. Deletions cut 4 bases from V and 4 bases from J, with 19 bases between. CDR3 region: CATSKQQGEGGETQYF. CDR3 nucleotides: TGTGCCACCAGCAAGCAACAGGGCGAAGGGGGAGAGACCCAGTACTTC.

The rearrangement joins TRBV4-1 to TRBJ2-3; 14 bases match TRBD2. The length of the CDR3 is 18 residues. Germline V gene lookup returns CDR1 MGHRA and CDR2 YSYEKL. V trimming: 0 bases; J trimming: 1 base; junction bases outside the gene matches: 3. DNA of the CDR3: TGCGCCAGCAGCCAAGATTTGACTAGCGGGAGGGGCACAGATACGCAGTATTTT. It translates to CASSQDLTSGRGTDTQYF.

The chain has TRBV7-8 and TRBJ1-4; D is undetermined. CDR1 is SGHVS and CDR2 is FQNEAQ in the germline V gene. Trimming left V 1 base short and J 7 bases short, with 10 bases between. CDR3 length: 14 residues. DNA of the CDR3: TGTGCCAGCAGCTTAGGTAGTGGGCTTGAAAAACTGTTTTTT. Protein sequence: CASSLGSGLEKLFF.

The V gene is TRBV28, the J gene TRBJ2-1, with TRBD2 identical over 11 bases. Germline-derived CDR1 and CDR2 are MDHEN and SYDVKM. Trimming cost V 5 bases and J 12 bases; bases outside gene matches: 18. The CDR3 is 17 amino acids. CDR3: CASSPLGPGLAVARQFF. The CDR3 DNA follows: TGTGCCAGCAGTCCGCTTGGACCGGGACTAGCGGTGGCCCGGCAGTTCTTC.

V usage is TRBV7-2 and J usage is TRBJ1-6, with 7 nucleotides matching TRBD1. CDR1 and CDR2 (germline): SGHTA, FQGNSA. The junction had 1 base not matched to a gene; V was cut back by 1 base and J by 4 bases. This CDR3 has 15 amino acids. The chain's CDR3 is CASSLEGQYNSPLHF. DNA for the CDR3: TGTGCCAGCAGCTTAGAGGGACAGTATAATTCACCCCTCCACTTT.

The chain combines TRBV24-1 with TRBJ2-5; no clear D. The ends were cut back, 2 bases at V and 5 bases at J, with 8 bases in the middle. Germline V lookup: CDR1 KGHDR, CDR2 SFDVKD. The CDR3 is made up of 13 amino acids. The CDR3 sequence: CATSDSSRETQYF. CDR3 DNA sequence: TGTGCCACCAGTGATTCGAGCCGGGAGACCCAGTACTTC.

The rearrangement uses TRBV13 and TRBJ2-5, with 13 nucleotides matching TRBD2. Germline-derived CDR1 and CDR2 are PRHDT and FYEKMQ (reference sequence). V shed 8 bases and J 6 bases; nucleotides not matched to a gene: 3. The CDR3 is 13 amino acids. The CDR3 is CASRTSGSKTQYF. In DNA, the CDR3 is TGTGCCAGCCGGACTAGCGGGAGCAAGACCCAGTACTTC. Full variable domain (remainder filled in from reference TRBV13 and TRBJ2-5): AAGVIQSPRHLIKEKRETATLKCYPIPRHDTVYWYQQGPGQDPQFLISFYEKMQSDKGSIPDRFSAQQFSDYHSELNMSSLELGDSALYFCASRTSGSKTQYFGPGTRLLVL.